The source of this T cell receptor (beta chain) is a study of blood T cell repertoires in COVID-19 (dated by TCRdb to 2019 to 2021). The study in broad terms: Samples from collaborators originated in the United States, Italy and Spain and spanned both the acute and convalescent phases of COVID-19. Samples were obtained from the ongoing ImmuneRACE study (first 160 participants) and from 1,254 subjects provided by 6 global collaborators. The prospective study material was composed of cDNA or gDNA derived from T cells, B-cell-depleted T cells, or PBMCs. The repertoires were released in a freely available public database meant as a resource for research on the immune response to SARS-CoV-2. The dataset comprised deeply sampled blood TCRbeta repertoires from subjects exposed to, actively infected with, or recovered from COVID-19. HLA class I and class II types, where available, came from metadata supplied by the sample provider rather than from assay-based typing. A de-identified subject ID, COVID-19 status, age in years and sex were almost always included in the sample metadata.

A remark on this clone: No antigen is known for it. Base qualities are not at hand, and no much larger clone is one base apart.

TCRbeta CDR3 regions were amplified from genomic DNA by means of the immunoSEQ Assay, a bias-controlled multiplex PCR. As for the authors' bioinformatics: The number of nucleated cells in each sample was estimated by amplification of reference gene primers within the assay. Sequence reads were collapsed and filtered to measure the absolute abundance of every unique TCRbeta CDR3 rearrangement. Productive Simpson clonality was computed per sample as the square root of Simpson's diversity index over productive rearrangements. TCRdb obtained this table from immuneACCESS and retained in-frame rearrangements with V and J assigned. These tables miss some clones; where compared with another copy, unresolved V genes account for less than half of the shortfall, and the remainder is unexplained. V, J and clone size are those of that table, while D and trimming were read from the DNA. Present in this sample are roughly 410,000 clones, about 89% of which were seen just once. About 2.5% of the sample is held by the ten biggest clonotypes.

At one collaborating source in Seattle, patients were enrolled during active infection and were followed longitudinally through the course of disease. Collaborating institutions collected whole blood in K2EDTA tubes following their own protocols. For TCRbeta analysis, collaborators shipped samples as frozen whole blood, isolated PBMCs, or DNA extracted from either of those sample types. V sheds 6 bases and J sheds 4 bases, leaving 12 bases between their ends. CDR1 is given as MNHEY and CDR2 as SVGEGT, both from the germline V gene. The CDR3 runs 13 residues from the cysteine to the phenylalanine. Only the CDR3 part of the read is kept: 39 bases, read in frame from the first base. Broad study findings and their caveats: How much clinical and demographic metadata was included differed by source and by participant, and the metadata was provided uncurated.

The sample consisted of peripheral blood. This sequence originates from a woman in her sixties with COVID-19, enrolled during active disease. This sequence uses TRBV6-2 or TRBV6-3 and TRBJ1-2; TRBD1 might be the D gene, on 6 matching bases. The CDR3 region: CASSKQGGYGYTF. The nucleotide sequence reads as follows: TGTGCCAGCAGCAAACAGGGCGGCTATGGCTACACCTTC.